Sequencing of this T cell receptor beta chain was carried out in a study of T cells after yellow fever vaccination. The table lists this clonotype with many counts. V was clipped by 1 base and J by 2 bases, with 12 bases between them. The germline gives CDR1 SGHNT, CDR2 YENEEA. CDR3 length: 15 residues. One entry per CDR3 protein results from TCRdb running MiXCR on the 5' RACE reads. The sample has 170,000 or so distinct CDR3 sequences, approximately 6.2% seen once. This sequence joins TRBV11-3 and TRBJ2-7, with a weak D call TRBD2 (5 bases). Material: CD4+ T cells sorted from PBMCs, obtained on the day of the first yellow fever vaccination. The sequence was collected from a man between 18 and 29 years old who received the YFV17D yellow fever vaccine. Here the CDR3 reads CASSLGSARTYEQYF. CDR3 in DNA: TGTGCCAGCAGCTTAGGTAGCGCACGTACCTACGAGCAGTACTTC.